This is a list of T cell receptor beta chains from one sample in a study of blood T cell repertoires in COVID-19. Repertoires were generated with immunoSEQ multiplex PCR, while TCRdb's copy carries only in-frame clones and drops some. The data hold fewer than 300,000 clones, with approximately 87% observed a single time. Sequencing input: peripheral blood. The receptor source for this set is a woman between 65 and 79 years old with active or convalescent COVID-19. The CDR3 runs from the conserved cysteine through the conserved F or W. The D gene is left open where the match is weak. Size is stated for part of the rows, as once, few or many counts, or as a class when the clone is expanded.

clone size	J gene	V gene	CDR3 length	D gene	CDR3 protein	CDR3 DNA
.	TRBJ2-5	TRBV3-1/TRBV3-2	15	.	CASSQPGVTWETQYF	TGTGCCAGCAGCCAACCGGGAGTTACTTGGGAGACCCAGTACTTC
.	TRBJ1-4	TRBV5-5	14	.	CASSLVRTNEKLFF	TGTGCCAGCAGCTTGGTCAGAACTAATGAAAAACTGTTTTTT
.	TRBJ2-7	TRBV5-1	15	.	CASSPREVSVYEQYF	TGCGCCAGCAGCCCCCGCGAGGTCTCGGTCTACGAGCAGTACTTC
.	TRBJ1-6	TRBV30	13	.	CAWQTVDNSPLHF	TGTGCCTGGCAGACAGTGGATAATTCACCCCTCCACTTT
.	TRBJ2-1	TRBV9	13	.	CASSGGSSDKQFF	TGTGCCAGCAGCGGTGGTTCTTCGGACAAGCAGTTCTTC
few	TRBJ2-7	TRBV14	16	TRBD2	CASSHSPGGGFSEQYF	TGTGCCAGCAGCCATTCTCCGGGAGGCGGTTTCTCCGAGCAGTACTTC
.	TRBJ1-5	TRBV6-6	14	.	CATLEQASNQPQHF	TGTGCCACCTTGGAACAGGCAAGCAATCAGCCCCAGCATTTT
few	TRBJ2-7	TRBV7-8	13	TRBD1	CASSSRDRGEQYF	TGTGCCAGCAGCTCCAGGGACAGGGGAGAGCAGTACTTC
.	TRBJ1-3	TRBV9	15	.	CASSVDTFSGNTIYF	TGTGCCAGCAGCGTAGACACCTTCTCTGGAAACACCATATATTTT
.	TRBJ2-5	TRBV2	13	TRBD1	CAATGQAKETQYF	TGTGCCGCGACGGGACAGGCTAAAGAGACCCAGTACTTC
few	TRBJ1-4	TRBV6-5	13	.	CASSPGDREKLFF	TGTGCCAGCAGTCCAGGGGATCGAGAAAAACTGTTTTTT
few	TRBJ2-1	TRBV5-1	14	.	CASSLEGLHNEQFF	TGCGCCAGCAGCTTGGAGGGACTTCACAATGAGCAGTTCTTC
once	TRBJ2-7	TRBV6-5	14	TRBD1	CASSQIDRGREQYF	TGTGCCAGCAGCCAAATCGACAGGGGGCGCGAGCAGTACTTC
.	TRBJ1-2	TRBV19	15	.	CASSTEWTAGYGYTF	TGTGCCAGTAGTACTGAATGGACAGCCGGCTATGGCTACACCTTC
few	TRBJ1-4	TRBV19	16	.	CASSDTGFGTNEKLFF	TGTGCCAGTAGTGACACAGGGTTTGGAACTAATGAAAAACTGTTTTTT
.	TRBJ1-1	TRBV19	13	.	CASSLSLNTEAFF	TGTGCCAGTAGTCTAAGTCTGAACACTGAAGCTTTCTTT
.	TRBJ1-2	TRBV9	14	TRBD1	CASSVGTGVSGYTF	TGTGCCAGCAGCGTCGGGACAGGGGTGTCTGGCTACACCTTC
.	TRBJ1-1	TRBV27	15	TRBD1	CASSLSPGQRGKAFF	TGTGCCAGCAGTTTAAGCCCGGGACAGAGGGGGAAAGCTTTCTTT
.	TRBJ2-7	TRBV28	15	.	CASIGWGDPTYEQYF	TGTGCCAGCATCGGGTGGGGGGATCCTACCTACGAGCAGTACTTC
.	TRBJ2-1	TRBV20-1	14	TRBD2	CSASHSGRGNEQFF	TGCAGTGCGAGTCATAGCGGGAGGGGCAATGAGCAGTTCTTC
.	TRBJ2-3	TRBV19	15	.	CASSRDTPRPDTQYF	TGTGCCAGTAGTCGGGACACCCCCAGGCCAGATACGCAGTATTTT
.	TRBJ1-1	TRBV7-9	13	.	CASSLLGNTEAFF	TGTGCCAGCAGCTTATTGGGCAACACTGAAGCTTTCTTT
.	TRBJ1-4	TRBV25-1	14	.	CASWILGVKRKLFF	TGTGCCAGCTGGATTTTAGGGGTAAAACGAAAACTGTTTTTT
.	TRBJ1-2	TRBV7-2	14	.	CASSLVTGDYGYTF	TGTGCCAGCAGCTTAGTTACAGGCGACTATGGCTACACCTTC
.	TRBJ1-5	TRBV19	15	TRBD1	CASSSTGQGQQPQHF	TGTGCCAGTAGTTCCACGGGACAGGGGCAACAGCCCCAGCATTTT
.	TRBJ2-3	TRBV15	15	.	CATSRSRLSTDTQYF	TGTGCCACCAGCAGATCTAGATTAAGCACAGATACGCAGTATTTT
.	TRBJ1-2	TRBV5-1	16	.	CASNPNAWTEKNGYTF	TGCGCCAGCAATCCAAATGCCTGGACAGAGAAGAATGGCTACACCTTC
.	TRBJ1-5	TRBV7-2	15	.	CASSPSHSRNQPQHF	TGTGCCAGCAGCCCAAGTCACAGCCGCAATCAGCCCCAGCATTTT
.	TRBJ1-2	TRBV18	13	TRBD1	CASSLGTGYGYTF	TGTGCCAGCTCACTCGGGACAGGCTATGGCTACACCTTC
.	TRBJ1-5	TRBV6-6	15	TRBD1	CVSGTGRASNQPQHF	TGTGTCAGCGGGACAGGGAGGGCTAGCAATCAGCCCCAGCATTTT
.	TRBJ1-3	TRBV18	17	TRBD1	CASSPRTGAYSGNTIYF	TGTGCCAGCTCACCCAGGACAGGCGCGTACTCTGGAAACACCATATATTTT
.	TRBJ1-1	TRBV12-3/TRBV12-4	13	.	CASSLLELSEAFF	TGTGCCAGCAGTTTGCTAGAACTTTCTGAAGCTTTCTTT
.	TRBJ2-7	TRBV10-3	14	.	CAISDSYGLYEQYF	TGTGCCATCAGTGATTCGTACGGACTATACGAGCAGTACTTC
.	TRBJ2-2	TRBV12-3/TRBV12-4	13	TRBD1	CASSLLDREKLFF	TGTGCCAGCAGTCTCCTGGACAGGGAAAAGCTGTTTTTT
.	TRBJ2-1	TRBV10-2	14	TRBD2	CASSLAGGPNEQFF	TGCGCCAGTTCCCTAGCGGGAGGGCCGAATGAGCAGTTCTTC
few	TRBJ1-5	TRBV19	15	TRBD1	CASNPGQGAWQPQHF	TGTGCCTCAAATCCGGGACAGGGGGCCTGGCAGCCCCAGCATTTT